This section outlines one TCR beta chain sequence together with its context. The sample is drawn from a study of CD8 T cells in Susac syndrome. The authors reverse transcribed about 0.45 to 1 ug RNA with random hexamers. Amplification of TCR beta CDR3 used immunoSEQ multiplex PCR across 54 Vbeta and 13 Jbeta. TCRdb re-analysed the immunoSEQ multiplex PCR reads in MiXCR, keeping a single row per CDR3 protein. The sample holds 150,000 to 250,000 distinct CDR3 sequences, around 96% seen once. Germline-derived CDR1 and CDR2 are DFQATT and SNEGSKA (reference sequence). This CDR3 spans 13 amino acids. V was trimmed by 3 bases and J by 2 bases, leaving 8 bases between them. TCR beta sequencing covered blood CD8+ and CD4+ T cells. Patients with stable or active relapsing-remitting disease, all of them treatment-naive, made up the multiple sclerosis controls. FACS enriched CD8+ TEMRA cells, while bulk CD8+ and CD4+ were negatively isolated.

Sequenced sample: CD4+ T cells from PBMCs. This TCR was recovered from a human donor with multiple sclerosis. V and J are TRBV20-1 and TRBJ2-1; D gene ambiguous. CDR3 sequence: CSASYRTYNEQFF. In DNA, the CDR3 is TGCAGTGCTAGCTATCGGACCTACAATGAGCAGTTCTTC.